The 14 T cell receptor beta chains below all came from one sample that was sequenced in a study of blood T cell repertoires in COVID-19. Assay: immunoSEQ multiplex PCR; the TCRdb copy retains only in-frame clones and omits some. Among roughly 250,000 clones listed, about four fifths were seen once. The sample consisted of peripheral blood. The receptor source for this set is a woman aged 80 or older with acute or convalescent COVID-19.

The CDR3 protein is CASSMRAREANTEAFF. CDR3 sequence (DNA): TGTGCCAGTAGTATGCGGGCGAGAGAGGCGAACACTGAAGCTTTCTTT. V usage is TRBV19 and J usage is TRBJ1-1; D is undetermined. The germline gives CDR1 LNHDA, CDR2 SQIVND (reference sequence). V was shortened by 3 bases and J by 1 base, with 15 bases between the two germline ends. The length of the CDR3 is 16 residues.

Comment on this clone: The junction does not match germline at one end; this may be a read error. The chain carries TRBV7-7 and TRBJ1-2; D is possibly TRBD1 (6 bases). Per the germline V gene, CDR1 is SSHAT and CDR2 is FNYEAQ (reference sequence). The CDR3 is 13 residues long. The CDR3 is CASSPGTSYGYTF. The CDR3 DNA reads as TGTGCTAGCAGCCCAGGGACAAGCTATGGCTACACCTTC.

V is TRBV7-9 and J is TRBJ1-1; TRBD1 matches 9 bases. CDR1 is SEHNR and CDR2 is FQNEAQ in the germline V gene (reference sequence). The CDR3 totals 15 residues. Unmatched junction bases numbered 8, after V lost 5 bases and J lost 4 bases. CDR3 DNA sequence: TGTGCCAGCAGCATCACAGGGGGCGCAACCACTGAAGCTTTCTTT. This sequence encodes CASSITGGATTEAFF.

This sequence joins TRBV28 and TRBJ1-5, with 10 bases that match TRBD1. Germline V gene sequence: CDR1 MDHEN, CDR2 SYDVKM. V gave up 3 bases and J gave up 3 bases; unmatched junction bases: 2. This CDR3 is 15 amino acids long. The CDR3 here is CASSFDRGPNQPQHF. In DNA, the CDR3 is TGTGCCAGCAGTTTTGACAGGGGGCCCAATCAGCCCCAGCATTTT.

This chain links TRBV28 with TRBJ2-3, with D possibly matching TRBD1 (5 bases). The V end lost 6 bases, the J end lost 5 bases, and 9 bases lay between the germline ends. Germline CDR1 MDHEN, CDR2 SYDVKM. The CDR3 has 12 amino acids. The CDR3 nucleotides read TGTGCCAGCAGGGTAACAGGAGATACGCAGTATTTT. Amino acids: CASRVTGDTQYF.

V is TRBV12-3 or TRBV12-4 and J is TRBJ1-6; possible D gene TRBD1, 5 bases. CDR3 size: 13 residues. Trimming shortened V by 5 bases and J by 10 bases, and 12 bases separated the two germline ends. CDR3 DNA: TGTGCCAGCAGTCAGGGATTCACGTCACCCCTCCACTTT. This codes for CASSQGFTSPLHF.

This clone was seen just once. The chain links TRBV15 to TRBJ2-2, with a possible D match to TRBD1 (6 bases). Germline CDR1 reads LNHNV; CDR2 reads YYDKDF (reference sequence). CDR3 length equals 17 residues. V gave up 5 bases and J gave up 5 bases, with 21 bases separating them. The CDR3 nucleotides are TGTGCCACCAGCCCGCAAGGTTTCGCAGGGGTTACCGGGGAGCTGTTTTTT. It encodes CATSPQGFAGVTGELFF.

CDR3 sequence reads: CSSLRDSSYNEQFF. The CDR3 bases are TGCAGCTCCCTCCGGGACAGTTCCTACAATGAGCAGTTCTTC. The chain employs TRBV29-1 and TRBJ2-1, with TRBD1 identical over 7 bases. This CDR3 has 14 amino acids. Germline CDR1 reads SQVTM; CDR2 reads ANQGSEA. The J segment lost 1 base and the V segment lost 8 bases, leaving 8 bases of the junction unmatched.

The chain couples TRBV3-1 (or the pseudogene TRBV3-2) to TRBJ1-2, with D possibly TRBD1 on 6 matching bases. Trimming left V 1 base short and J 4 bases short, with 13 bases between. The CDR3 runs to 15 residues. Germline V gene lookup returns CDR1 LGHDT and CDR2 YNNKEL (reference sequence). CDR3 in amino acids: CASSQGGGRSYGYTF. CDR3 DNA sequence: TGTGCCAGCAGCCAAGGGGGGGGCCGGAGCTATGGCTACACCTTC.

The rearrangement links TRBV6-5 to TRBJ1-5; D possibly corresponds to TRBD1 (6 bases). The CDR3 has 13 amino acids. Germline V CDR1 and CDR2: MNHEY, SVGAGI. V was clipped by 7 bases and J by 4 bases, with 11 bases between them. For the CDR3, the DNA is TGTGCCAGCACGGGCAGGGGTAATCAGCCCCAGCATTTT. Translating gives CASTGRGNQPQHF.

The V and J genes are TRBV28 and TRBJ1-6; the D gene is possibly TRBD1 (5 bases). Germline CDR1 and CDR2: MDHEN and SYDVKM. Trimming shortened V by 1 base and J by 10 bases, and 17 bases separated the two germline ends. The CDR3 length is 16 residues. The CDR3 loop is CASSLSGPGGRSPLHF. CDR3 nucleotides: TGTGCCAGCAGTTTATCGGGGCCGGGGGGGAGGTCACCCCTCCACTTT.

V usage is TRBV23-1 and J usage is TRBJ2-7, with D possibly matching TRBD1 (6 bases). TRBV23-1 is an open reading frame whose function is uncertain. The CDR3 spans 17 residues. The V gene lost 2 bases and the J gene lost 1 base, with 18 bases spanning the gap. The DNA for the CDR3 is TGCGCCAGCAGTCAACGAGCCAGGGGCCCCCCTTCCTACGAGCAGTACTTC. Encoded protein: CASSQRARGPPSYEQYF.

The chain carries TRBV29-1 and TRBJ2-1; 10 nucleotides align to TRBD2. The length of the CDR3 is 15 residues. V shed 2 bases, J shed 8 bases, and the junction held 9 bases outside the gene matches. Germline CDR1 SQVTM, CDR2 ANQGSEA. CDR3 bases: TGCAGCGTTGAAAACCCTAGCGGGGGAATCGATGAGCAGTTCTTC. It specifies CSVENPSGGIDEQFF.

The chain joins TRBV7-2 to TRBJ1-3; 7 nucleotides align to TRBD1. Germline CDR1 is SGHTA and CDR2 is FQGNSA. The J segment lost 4 bases and the V segment lost 5 bases, leaving 5 bases of the junction unmatched. The CDR3 loop spans 14 amino acids. The CDR3 nucleotides are TGTGCCAGCAGCACTCGACAGGGAGGAAACACCATATATTTT. It yields the protein CASSTRQGGNTIYF.